A single sample gave rise to the 26 T cell receptor beta chains below, sequenced in a study of early T cells in non-severe SARS-CoV-2 infection. TCRdb redid the calling of the 5' RACE reads with MiXCR, one entry per CDR3 protein. Of 97,000 or so distinct CDR3 sequences listed, approximately 10% are singletons. The source was whole blood, collected at baseline. All receptors derive from an adult who was a healthcare worker with PCR-confirmed SARS-CoV-2 infection or an uninfected control (not recorded which).

This clonotype was counted many times. V gene TRBV6-1 combines with J gene TRBJ1-5, with D uncertain. This CDR3 is built from 13 residues. Germline assignment: CDR1 MNHNS and CDR2 SASEGT. V was clipped by 4 bases and J by 7 bases, with 11 bases between them. The CDR3 nucleotides are TGTGCCAGCAGTGGCCGGCCGGAGCAGCCCCAGCATTTT. Its protein product is CASSGRPEQPQHF.

This clonotype has just a few counts. This chain connects TRBV3-1 to TRBJ1-2; D remains unclear. From germline, CDR1 is LGHDT and CDR2 YNNKEL (reference sequence). V was trimmed by 8 bases and J by 2 bases, leaving 6 bases between them. This CDR3 comprises 11 residues. The CDR3 is CASVGNYGYTF. In nucleotides, the CDR3 is TGTGCCAGCGTCGGAAACTATGGCTACACCTTC.

The V and J genes are TRBV7-2 and TRBJ2-3, with D unclear. The V end was cut by 4 bases, the J end by 0 bases, with 8 bases between. The CDR3 totals 14 residues. Germline values: CDR1 SGHTA, CDR2 FQGNSA. CDR3 nucleotide sequence: TGTGCCAGCAGCTCCCCTCCTAGCACAGATACGCAGTATTTT. Translated: CASSSPPSTDTQYF.

This clonotype was detected only a few times. The chain has TRBV5-6 and TRBJ2-6; D not certain. The ends were cut back, 0 bases at V and 0 bases at J, with 7 bases in the middle. This CDR3 region has 16 residues. The germline gives CDR1 SGHDT, CDR2 YYEEEE. The CDR3: CASSLGPVSGANVLTF. CDR3 in DNA: TGTGCCAGCAGCTTGGGGCCAGTCTCTGGGGCCAACGTCCTGACTTTC.

There are many counts of this clonotype. The V gene is TRBV14, the J gene TRBJ2-7; no clear D. CDR1 and CDR2 from the germline V gene are SGHDN and FVKESK. V lost 4 bases and J lost 1, with 11 bases in between. This CDR3 has 14 amino acids. The CDR3 reads CASSRFPRSYEQYF. CDR3 in DNA: TGTGCCAGCAGCCGATTCCCCAGATCCTACGAGCAGTACTTC.

This clonotype was picked up many times. The gene calls are TRBV5-1 and TRBJ1-5; 8 nucleotides align to TRBD1. In germline, CDR1 is SGHRS, CDR2 YFSETQ. The junction had 7 bases not matched to a gene; V was cut back by 4 bases and J by 7 bases. This CDR3 contains 14 residues. CDR3 nucleotide sequence: TGCGCCAGCAGCGCGGGGACAGGTGGGCAGCCCCAGCATTTT. This encodes CASSAGTGGQPQHF.

This clonotype was found a few times. The gene calls are TRBV20-1 and TRBJ2-7; TRBD2 might be the D (6 bases). Germline V gives CDR1 DFQATT, CDR2 SNEGSKA (reference sequence). Trimming shortened V by 3 bases and J by 3 bases, and 9 bases separated the two germline ends. This CDR3 region has 12 residues. The CDR3 bases are TGCAGTGCTAGGATGGGGGGCTACGAGCAGTACTTC. This gives the protein CSARMGGYEQYF.

The CDR3 loop is CASSQTGVSYEQYF. The CDR3 bases are TGTGCCAGCAGTCAGACAGGGGTCTCCTACGAGCAGTACTTC. This chain joins TRBV12-3 or TRBV12-4 and TRBJ2-7, with TRBD1 matching 8 bases. The CDR3 consists of 14 residues. The trim removed 5 bases at V and 0 bases at J, leaving 3 bases unmatched.

This clonotype was observed many times. V and J are TRBV19 and TRBJ1-4; 7 positions agree with TRBD1. The CDR3 has 14 amino acids. The germline V gene encodes CDR1 LNHDA and CDR2 SQIVND (reference sequence). After removal of 7 bases from V and 4 bases from J, the junction contained 6 bases not matched to a gene. CDR3: CASTRTGLNEKLFF. The CDR3 DNA sequence: TGTGCCAGTACCCGGACAGGCCTTAATGAAAAACTGTTTTTT.

This clonotype appeared many times. The CDR3 nucleotides read TGTGCCAGCAGGGAAAACATTCAGTACTTC. This gives the protein CASRENIQYF. The rearrangement links TRBV7-6 to TRBJ2-4; D not resolved. The CDR3 covers 10 residues. Per germline, CDR1 SGHVS and CDR2 FNYEAQ. V lost 6 bases to trimming and J lost 5 bases, with 2 bases between them.

This clonotype was seen ten or more times. The chain links TRBV7-7 to TRBJ2-1; 8 bases align to TRBD1. V lost 5 bases to trimming and J lost 8 bases; unmatched junction nucleotides: 5. The CDR3 extends over 13 amino acids. CDR1 and CDR2 (germline): SSHAT, FNYEAQ (reference sequence). CDR3 sequence reads: CASSEAGGHEQFF. The CDR3 nucleotides are TGTGCCAGCAGCGAAGCAGGGGGCCATGAGCAGTTCTTC.

This chain connects TRBV7-6 to TRBJ2-3; tentative D call: TRBD2 (5 bases). The germline V and J ends were trimmed by 3 bases and 6 bases, with 10 bases remaining between them. From germline, CDR1 is SGHVS and CDR2 FNYEAQ. The CDR3 runs 13 residues. In DNA, the CDR3 is TGTGCCAGCAGCTTTAGGGAGTCCGATACGCAGTATTTT. Amino acid sequence: CASSFRESDTQYF.

The table lists this clonotype with a few counts. V usage is TRBV10-3 and J usage is TRBJ2-7; unclear D gene. The CDR3 has 12 amino acids. CDR1 is ENHRY and CDR2 is SYGVKD in the germline V gene. V shed 4 bases and J shed 3 bases, with 7 bases lying between them. Here the CDR3 reads CAISGRDYEQYF. The CDR3 nucleotides read TGTGCCATCAGTGGACGTGACTACGAGCAGTACTTC.

J is TRBJ1-3 and V is TRBV7-9, with no clear D. Trimming took 3 bases from V and 3 from J, leaving 15 bases between them. The CDR3 has 16 residues. Germline V gene sequence: CDR1 SEHNR, CDR2 FQNEAQ (reference sequence). The CDR3 region is CASSFGVGGDGNTIYF. The CDR3 nucleotides are TGTGCCAGCAGCTTTGGGGTAGGAGGCGATGGAAACACCATATATTTT.

This clonotype appeared a single time. The chain uses TRBV10-1 and TRBJ2-6; D gene uncertain. This CDR3 comprises 13 residues. CDR1 is WNHNN, CDR2 SYGVQD, per germline (reference sequence). The V gene lost 4 bases and the J gene lost 2 bases, with 3 bases spanning the gap. CDR3 nucleotide sequence: TGCGCCAGCAGTGTCACTGGGGCCAACGTCCTGACTTTC. This sequence encodes CASSVTGANVLTF.

The rearrangement links TRBV6-5 to TRBJ2-7, with 7 bases aligning to TRBD2. Germline CDR1 is MNHEY and CDR2 is SVGAGI. J lost 2 bases, V lost 5 bases, and 12 bases had no gene match. CDR3 length: 16 amino acids. The DNA of the CDR3 is TGTGCCAGCAGTCCATCTTCTAGCGGAGGACCCTACGAGCAGTACTTC. This gives the protein CASSPSSSGGPYEQYF.

This clonotype was observed a handful of times. V usage is TRBV5-1 and J usage is TRBJ1-4; unclear D gene. V shed 4 bases and J shed 6 bases, with 22 bases lying between them. CDR1 is SGHRS and CDR2 is YFSETQ in the germline V gene. The CDR3 contains 17 residues. The CDR3 DNA follows: TGCGCCAGCAGCGCAAGTCCCGGGCGGGCCGGGGATGAAAAACTGTTTTTT. Translated, it gives CASSASPGRAGDEKLFF.

Regarding this clonotype: The junction differs from germline at one of its ends, possibly a read error. The V call is TRBV13, the J call TRBJ1-1; D might be TRBD1 (6 bases). Per the germline V gene, CDR1 is PRHDT and CDR2 is FYEKMQ (reference sequence). The CDR3 contains 11 residues. Written as DNA, the CDR3 is TGTGCCAGCAGTTTAGGACAGTGGCCTTTCTTT. Its protein product is CASSLGQWPFF.

This clonotype was seen a handful of times. This chain links TRBV14 with TRBJ1-2; TRBD1 matches at 8 bases. Trimming took 2 bases from V and 5 from J; bases not matched to a gene: 10. CDR1 SGHDN and CDR2 FVKESK come from the germline V gene. There are 16 residues in the CDR3. The CDR3 DNA sequence: TGTGCCAGCAGCCAAATGGTGGGACAGGATTTGTATGGCTACACCTTC. This sequence encodes CASSQMVGQDLYGYTF.

This clonotype was detected only a few times. V usage is TRBV27 and J usage is TRBJ1-1, with TRBD1 matching 7 bases. V shed 2 bases and J 3 bases; nucleotides not matched to a gene: 3. The CDR3 spans 14 residues. Germline V gene sequence: CDR1 MNHEY, CDR2 SMNVEV (reference sequence). CDR3 in amino acids: CASSLRGQYTEAFF. The CDR3 coding sequence is TGTGCCAGCAGTTTAAGGGGACAGTACACTGAAGCTTTCTTT.

This chain links TRBV9 with TRBJ2-7; D is unresolved. Deletions cut 10 bases from V and 3 bases from J, with 14 bases between. Germline loops: CDR1 SGDLS, CDR2 YYNGEE. This CDR3 region has 12 residues. DNA for the CDR3: TGTGCCTTGCCGCAGGTCCACTACGAGCAGTACTTC. It translates to CALPQVHYEQYF.

This clonotype was detected ten times or more. The CDR3 region is CASSFGTAYEQYF. As DNA, the CDR3 is TGTGCCAGCAGTTTTGGGACAGCCTACGAGCAGTACTTC. This rearrangement joins TRBV27 to TRBJ2-7; 7 positions agree with TRBD1. Germline V gives CDR1 MNHEY, CDR2 SMNVEV (reference sequence). V lost 3 bases and J lost 2; bases outside the gene matches: 1. This CDR3 contains 13 residues.

At least ten counts were recorded for this clonotype. The rearrangement uses TRBV20-1 and TRBJ2-1, with 8 bases matching TRBD2. Trimming cost V 5 bases and J 5 bases; bases outside gene matches: 8. In germline, CDR1 is DFQATT, CDR2 SNEGSKA (reference sequence). This CDR3 spans 14 amino acids. The CDR3: CSAPGLAADNEQFF. DNA for the CDR3: TGCAGTGCTCCTGGACTAGCCGCAGACAATGAGCAGTTCTTC.

This clonotype has a handful of counts. The chain employs TRBV4-1 and TRBJ1-1; unclear D gene. Germline V lookup: CDR1 MGHRA, CDR2 YSYEKL. This CDR3 has 14 residues. Trimming cost V 0 bases and J 4 bases, with 9 bases left between them. In nucleotides, the CDR3 is TGCGCCAGCAGCCAAGAGAGGGCTGCCACTGAAGCTTTCTTT. Translated: CASSQERAATEAFF.

The chain combines TRBV19 with TRBJ2-1, with TRBD1 matching 8 bases. The CDR3 extends over 14 amino acids. CDR1 is LNHDA and CDR2 is SQIVND in the germline V gene (reference sequence). Losses at the gene ends were 7 bases for V and 5 bases for J; bases not matched to a gene: 7. Here the CDR3 DNA reads TGTGCCAGTACTATGGGACAGGTGAACAATGAGCAGTTCTTC. This codes for CASTMGQVNNEQFF.

This clonotype was seen a handful of times. The chain employs TRBV29-1 and TRBJ2-7; D is perhaps TRBD1 or TRBD2 (5 bases each). V was shortened by 3 bases and J by 5 bases, with 8 bases between the two germline ends. Germline-derived CDR1 and CDR2 are SQVTM and ANQGSEA. The CDR3 spans 11 residues. CDR3 in amino acids: CSVEGVDEQYF. The DNA of the CDR3 is TGCAGCGTTGAGGGGGTCGACGAGCAGTACTTC.